This T cell receptor beta chain was recorded in a study of PD-1 blockade in classical Hodgkin lymphoma. The study, taken as a whole, reports: Reports indicated that newly diagnosed patients had lower baseline TCR diversity than healthy donors did. Complete responders' baseline diversity resembled that of newly diagnosed patients. Whatever underlies the repertoire differences (possibly disease activity or prior therapy) remains undefined. CD4+ TCR diversity rose significantly by C4D1, and CD8+ TCR diversity did not.

The V gene's germline CDR1 is SQVTM and CDR2 ANQGSEA. This CDR3 has 14 residues. J lost 10 bases, V lost 6 bases, and 15 bases had no gene match. This clone occurred a few times. The antigen is not known. Time point given: cycle 4 day 1 (C4D1), after five to seven weeks of nivolumab. All patients relapsed after autologous stem cell transplantation, and brentuximab vedotin exposure varied. The method was immunoSEQ multiplex PCR; TCRdb's version includes in-frame clones alone and lacks a portion of them. The repertoire has about 20,000 clones, 80% of them found once; the top ten carry 6% to 8%. The chain uses TRBV29-1 and TRBJ2-1; 7 nucleotides agree with TRBD1. This TCR derives from a human donor with classical Hodgkin lymphoma. Material: peripheral blood mononuclear cells (PBMCs), obtained before the fourth cycle of nivolumab. CDR3 coding DNA: TGCAGCGTGGGGGTAGGGGGCTCCCAGGGGGAGCAGTTCTTC. Translation gives CSVGVGGSQGEQFF.